This is a list of T cell receptor beta chains from one sample in a study of cytomegalovirus exposure and HLA in healthy donors. The data were produced by immunoSEQ multiplex PCR, yet TCRdb's version contains in-frame clones alone and is incomplete. The sample has about 140,000 clones; approximately 79% are singletons. The sequenced sample was PBMCs. The receptors stem from a man in his late teens or twenties in good health and CMV-seronegative. Both conserved end residues are part of each CDR3. Fields, in order: J gene, clone size, V gene, D gene, CDR3 protein, CDR3 DNA. The D gene is left open where the match is weak. Some rows mark clone size as missing; the rest say once, few, many or name a class of expanded clone.

>TRBJ2-7|.|TRBV7-9|TRBD1
CSSSLGPIDAGTGLYEQYF
TGTTCCAGCAGCTTAGGACCCATAGACGCCGGGACAGGGCTCTACGAGCAGTACTTC
>TRBJ1-5|.|TRBV4-3|.
CASSIEGRGWSNQPQHF
TGCGCCAGCAGCATTGAGGGCCGCGGGTGGAGCAATCAGCCCCAGCATTTT
>TRBJ1-1|.|TRBV7-9|.
CSSSLGERTEAFF
TGTTCCAGCAGCTTAGGGGAGCGCACTGAAGCTTTCTTT
>TRBJ2-7|once|TRBV7-2|.
CASSLAMYEQYF
TGTGCCAGCAGCTTAGCCATGTACGAGCAGTACTTC
>TRBJ1-4|.|TRBV9|TRBD1
CASSVAGQGAVATNEKLFF
TGTGCCAGCAGCGTAGCCGGACAGGGGGCAGTGGCAACTAATGAAAAACTGTTTTTT
>TRBJ1-2|.|TRBV29-1|TRBD1
CSVEEQDRGIFDYGYTF
TGCAGCGTTGAAGAACAGGACAGGGGGATTTTCGACTATGGCTACACCTTC
>TRBJ1-2|.|TRBV6-5|.
CASTGSRNYGYTF
TGTGCCAGCACCGGTAGTAGAAACTATGGCTACACCTTC
>TRBJ1-1|.|TRBV14|.
CASSPNFGKGTEAFF
TGTGCCAGCAGCCCCAACTTCGGGAAGGGCACTGAAGCTTTCTTT
>TRBJ2-7|.|TRBV9|.
CASSVAPGGSYEQYF
TGTGCCAGCAGCGTAGCGCCAGGGGGGTCCTACGAGCAGTACTTC
>TRBJ1-1|.|TRBV13|.
CASSLYRVETEAFF
TGTGCCAGCAGCTTATACAGGGTGGAGACTGAAGCTTTCTTT
>TRBJ2-5|.|TRBV7-2|TRBD1
CASSVRQGPETQYF
TGTGCCAGCAGCGTCCGACAGGGACCAGAGACCCAGTACTTC
>TRBJ2-7|.|TRBV7-8|.
CASSLTGNSYEQYF
TGTGCCAGCAGCTTGACAGGCAACTCCTACGAGCAGTACTTC
>TRBJ1-4|.|TRBV6-5|TRBD1
CASSYRNRGANEKLFF
TGTGCCAGCAGTTACCGGAACAGGGGCGCTAATGAAAAACTGTTTTTT
>TRBJ2-7|few|TRBV10-3|TRBD1
CAISGGTGAGEQYF
TGTGCCATCAGTGGGGGGACAGGGGCGGGGGAGCAGTACTTC
>TRBJ1-4|.|TRBV6-1|.
CASSERGGGEKLFF
TGTGCCAGCAGTGAACGCGGAGGTGGTGAAAAACTGTTTTTT
>TRBJ1-1|.|TRBV9|.
CASSVIGGGVTNTEAFF
TGTGCCAGCAGCGTAATTGGGGGGGGAGTAACGAACACTGAAGCTTTCTTT
>TRBJ1-6|.|TRBV5-1|.
CASSEDSHNSPLHF
TGCGCCAGCAGCGAGGACAGCCATAATTCACCCCTCCACTTT
>TRBJ2-1|few|TRBV6-6|TRBD2
CASSYDGGNYNEQFF
TGTGCCAGCAGTTACGACGGGGGGAACTACAATGAGCAGTTCTTC
>TRBJ2-1|.|TRBV12-5|TRBD2
CASGRPSGGGIYNEQFF
TGTGCTAGTGGCCGACCAAGCGGGGGGGGCATCTACAATGAGCAGTTCTTC
>TRBJ2-2|once|TRBV7-7|.
CASSLERITGELFF
TGTGCTAGCAGCTTAGAGAGGATCACCGGGGAGCTGTTTTTT
>TRBJ1-2|.|TRBV6-1|TRBD1
CASHRGLDYGYTF
TGTGCCAGCCACAGGGGGCTGGACTATGGCTACACCTTC
>TRBJ1-2|.|TRBV9|.
CASSVTENYGYTF
TGTGCCAGCAGCGTTACAGAAAACTATGGCTACACCTTC
>TRBJ1-1|.|TRBV4-2|.
CASSQGVGGRTEAFF
TGTGCCAGCAGCCAAGGGGTCGGGGGGCGGACTGAAGCTTTCTTT